A single sample is the source of the 24 T cell receptor beta chains below, sequenced in a study of blood T cell repertoires in COVID-19. TCRdb's copy holds only in-frame clones and misses some; the assay was immunoSEQ multiplex PCR. The sample lists over 85,000 clones, over 60% occurring once. Sequenced material: peripheral blood. The receptor source for this set is a woman older than 75 with active or convalescent COVID-19.

The V and J genes are TRBV19 and TRBJ1-3; TRBD1 is a possible D gene (6 bases). CDR1 LNHDA and CDR2 SQIVND come from the germline V gene (reference sequence). V lost 3 bases and J lost 5, with 17 bases in between. The length of the CDR3 is 16 residues. The CDR3 spells CASSIPGGANRNTIYF. In nucleotides, the CDR3 is TGTGCCAGTAGTATCCCTGGGGGGGCGAACAGAAACACCATATATTTT.

The CDR3 loop reads CASSVSGGEQYF. The DNA of the CDR3 is TGTGCCAGCAGCGTATCCGGGGGAGAGCAGTACTTC. The chain has TRBV9 and TRBJ2-7; weak D call: TRBD2 (6 bases). Germline CDR1 and CDR2: SGDLS and YYNGEE. V was cut by 1 base and J by 7 bases, with 9 bases left in between. The CDR3 has 12 residues. The full variable domain, with the rest looked up from reference TRBV9 and TRBJ2-7, is DSGVTQTPKHLITATGQRVTLRCSPRSGDLSVYWYQQSLDQGLQFLIQYYNGEERAKGNILERFSAQQFPDLHSELNLSSLELGDSALYFCASSVSGGEQYFGPGTRLTVT.

V is TRBV11-2 and J is TRBJ2-1; D unclear. V was clipped by 4 bases and J by 4 bases, with 14 bases between them. The CDR3 contains 15 residues. Germline V CDR1 and CDR2: SGHAT, FQNNGV. The CDR3 protein is CASSYIPAVYNEQFF. Here the CDR3 DNA reads TGTGCCAGCAGCTATATACCGGCGGTTTACAATGAGCAGTTCTTC.

The chain employs TRBV28 and TRBJ2-5; 8 nucleotides line up with TRBD1. Germline CDR1 reads MDHEN; CDR2 reads SYDVKM. The CDR3 loop spans 16 amino acids. With 3 bases clipped from V and 5 bases from J, the junction kept 11 bases outside the gene matches. CDR3 region: CASSFYAGGAFETQYF. The CDR3 bases are TGTGCCAGCAGTTTCTACGCAGGGGGCGCGTTTGAGACCCAGTACTTC.

The V gene is TRBV5-1, the J gene TRBJ2-7; 8 nucleotides agree with TRBD1. The CDR3 extends over 14 amino acids. Germline CDR1 reads SGHRS; CDR2 reads YFSETQ. V shed 4 bases and J 5 bases; nucleotides not matched to a gene: 8. The CDR3 reads CASSRRDRSNEQYF. The DNA of the CDR3 is TGCGCCAGCAGCCGTCGGGACAGGTCTAACGAGCAGTACTTC. Based on the CDR3 plus reference TRBV5-1 and TRBJ2-7, the full variable domain is KAGVTQTPRYLIKTRGQQVTLSCSPISGHRSVSWYQQTPGQGLQFLFEYFSETQRNKGNFPGRFSGRQFSNSRSEMNVSTLELGDSALYLCASSRRDRSNEQYFGPGTRLTVT.

J is TRBJ2-3 and V is TRBV19; 9 bases are shared with TRBD2. The V and J ends lost 3 bases and 3 bases, in that order; junction bases with no gene match: 7. Per germline, CDR1 LNHDA and CDR2 SQIVND (reference sequence). CDR3 size: 16 residues. The DNA of the CDR3 is TGTGCCAGTAGTATCCTCAAGCTAGCGGGAACAGATACGCAGTATTTT. It encodes CASSILKLAGTDTQYF.

DNA for the CDR3: TGTGCCAGCAGCGTAGATGCGTCGGTTTACCAAGAGACCCAGTACTTC. As protein: CASSVDASVYQETQYF. The V gene is TRBV9, the J gene TRBJ2-5, with no clear D. Germline CDR1 and CDR2: SGDLS and YYNGEE. Trimming pared 0 bases from V and 0 bases from J, leaving 12 bases between. CDR3 length: 16 amino acids.

This chain links TRBV29-1 with TRBJ2-5; TRBD2 matches 12 bases. V shed 3 bases and J 7 bases; nucleotides not matched to a gene: 12. Germline V gives CDR1 SQVTM, CDR2 ANQGSEA. The CDR3 length is 16 residues. CDR3 sequence: CSVEGTSGPWGGTQYF. DNA for the CDR3: TGCAGCGTTGAGGGGACTAGCGGGCCGTGGGGCGGGACCCAGTACTTC.

The chain is built from TRBV18 and TRBJ1-4, with a possible D match to TRBD1 (5 bases). Trimming removed 1 base from V and 0 bases from J, with 12 bases in between. The CDR3 is made up of 17 amino acids. The germline V gene encodes CDR1 KGHSH and CDR2 LQKENI. The CDR3 coding sequence is TGTGCCAGCTCACCACGAACAGGTGGAGCAACTAATGAAAAACTGTTTTTT. The encoded protein is CASSPRTGGATNEKLFF.

This clone came up once. This sample includes further DNA sequences coding for the same CDR3. J is TRBJ1-1 and V is TRBV18; D is ambiguous. Trimming cost V 0 bases and J 0 bases, with 5 bases left between them. The V gene's germline CDR1 is KGHSH and CDR2 LQKENI. The CDR3 loop spans 14 amino acids. The CDR3: CASSPPAVNTEAFF. CDR3 coding DNA: TGTGCCAGCTCACCACCCGCGGTGAACACTGAAGCTTTCTTT.

The CDR3 is CASSGGRDRGRWGNQPQHF. CDR3 in DNA: TGTGCCAGCAGTGGGGGGCGGGACAGGGGACGGTGGGGCAATCAGCCCCAGCATTTT. The chain has TRBV27 and TRBJ1-5; TRBD1 agrees at 10 bases. The CDR3 extends over 19 amino acids. Trimming at V came to 5 bases and at J to 2 bases, leaving 15 bases not matched to a gene. In germline, CDR1 is MNHEY, CDR2 SMNVEV (reference sequence).

V gene TRBV2 combines with J gene TRBJ1-4, with TRBD1 as a possible D gene (5 bases). Germline CDR1 is SNHLY and CDR2 is FYNNEI. The CDR3 contains 19 residues. With 0 bases removed from V and 7 bases from J, the gap between germline ends came to 24 bases. The CDR3 region is CASSEAAGTLLLGGEKLFF. The CDR3 bases are TGTGCCAGCAGTGAAGCGGCGGGGACCCTGCTCTTGGGCGGTGAAAAACTGTTTTTT.

This clone turned up a few times. J is TRBJ1-2 and V is TRBV2; no definite D call. V was cut by 6 bases and J by 5 bases, with 19 bases left in between. The CDR3 consists of 15 residues. Germline V lookup: CDR1 SNHLY, CDR2 FYNNEI. DNA for the CDR3: TGTGCCAGCAGCCCCCGGCTGGATGCTAGGTATGGCTACACCTTC. Its protein is CASSPRLDARYGYTF.

The V gene is TRBV19, the J gene TRBJ2-1; the match to TRBD2 covers 8 bases. V lost 5 bases, J lost 9 bases, and 12 bases stayed unmatched. CDR3 length equals 15 residues. CDR1 is LNHDA, CDR2 SQIVND, per germline (reference sequence). The DNA for the CDR3 is TGTGCCAGTAGTCCGACGGGACTAGGAGTGGGTGAGCAGTTCTTC. This encodes CASSPTGLGVGEQFF.

This chain uses TRBV30 with TRBJ1-2; 9 bases align to TRBD1. V lost 2 bases and J lost 2; bases outside the gene matches: 9. The CDR3 runs 16 residues. CDR1 is GTSNPN and CDR2 is SVGIG in the germline V gene (reference sequence). CDR3 coding DNA: TGTGCCTGGAGTTCTCCCCCCGGGACAGGGAACTATGGCTACACCTTC. This codes for CAWSSPPGTGNYGYTF.

This chain's CDR3 is CASSVLTGELFF. The CDR3 DNA sequence: TGTGCCAGCAGCGTACTCACCGGGGAGCTGTTTTTT. The genes are TRBV9 and TRBJ2-2; no clear D gene. Trimming shortened V by 1 base and J by 4 bases, and 2 bases separated the two germline ends. CDR3 length equals 12 residues. CDR1 is SGDLS and CDR2 is YYNGEE in the germline V gene.

The chain uses TRBV7-9 and TRBJ2-1, with TRBD2 identical over 14 bases. Germline V lookup: CDR1 SEHNR, CDR2 FQNEAQ (reference sequence). This CDR3 is 17 amino acids long. The junction had 16 bases not matched to a gene; V was cut back by 5 bases and J by 13 bases. CDR3 residues: CASSQPGLAGALIRQFF. CDR3 bases: TGTGCCAGCAGCCAACCGGGACTAGCGGGAGCCCTTATCCGACAGTTCTTC. Based on the CDR3 plus reference TRBV7-9 and TRBJ2-1, the full variable domain is DTGVSQNPRHKITKRGQNVTFRCDPISEHNRLYWYRQTLGQGPEFLTYFQNEAQLEKSRLLSDRFSAERPKGSFSTLEIQRTEQGDSAMYLCASSQPGLAGALIRQFFGPGTRLTVL.

V and J are TRBV11-1 and TRBJ2-3; D not certain. CDR1 and CDR2 (germline): SGHAT, FQDESV (reference sequence). V was pared by 5 bases and J by 5 bases, with 8 bases between. The CDR3 extends over 12 amino acids. CDR3 in amino acids: CASSPTRDTQYF. CDR3 nucleotide sequence: TGTGCCAGCAGCCCAACCAGAGATACGCAGTATTTT.

The chain uses TRBV19 and TRBJ2-1; 13 bases map to TRBD2. J gave up 4 bases and V 7 bases, and 4 bases lay outside the gene matches. This CDR3 contains 15 residues. CDR1 and CDR2 (germline): LNHDA, SQIVND (reference sequence). As DNA, the CDR3 is TGTGCCAGTACCTCGGGACTAGCGGGATACAATGAGCAGTTCTTC. As protein: CASTSGLAGYNEQFF.

The V and J genes are TRBV5-6 and TRBJ2-5; D not resolved. V lost 4 bases, J lost 5 bases, and 12 bases lay in between. The V gene's germline CDR1 is SGHDT and CDR2 YYEEEE. This CDR3 has 13 amino acids. The CDR3 nucleotides read TGTGCCAGCAGCGGCTTCTACGGGGAGACCCAGTACTTC. This sequence encodes CASSGFYGETQYF.

The chain has TRBV6-5 and TRBJ1-2, with 10 positions matching TRBD1. The CDR3 is 13 amino acids. Germline trimming cut 4 bases from V and 8 bases from J; bases unmatched to any gene: 4. Germline V CDR1 and CDR2: MNHEY, SVGAGI. The CDR3 nucleotides are TGTGCCAGCAGTTTGGACAGGGGGGGAGGCTACACCTTC. As protein: CASSLDRGGGYTF.

The CDR3 nucleotides are TGTGCCAGCTCACTGATGAGGGAGCAGTACTTC. Translated: CASSLMREQYF. The chain carries TRBV18 and TRBJ2-7; D is unclear. The CDR3 runs to 11 residues. The ends were cut back, 4 bases at V and 7 bases at J, with 8 bases in the middle. Germline V gene sequence: CDR1 KGHSH, CDR2 LQKENI.

In its sample, this clone was seen many times. The chain recombines TRBV9 with TRBJ2-7, with TRBD2 matching over 9 bases. The germline gives CDR1 SGDLS, CDR2 YYNGEE. The V gene end was trimmed by 3 bases and the J gene end by 5 bases; junction bases not matched to a gene: 9. The CDR3 covers 15 residues. CDR3 residues: CASSGSPRTSDEQYF. CDR3 DNA sequence: TGTGCCAGCAGCGGAAGTCCAAGGACTAGCGACGAGCAGTACTTC. The whole variable domain, remainder taken from reference TRBV9 and TRBJ2-7, is DSGVTQTPKHLITATGQRVTLRCSPRSGDLSVYWYQQSLDQGLQFLIQYYNGEERAKGNILERFSAQQFPDLHSELNLSSLELGDSALYFCASSGSPRTSDEQYFGPGTRLTVT.

The chain has TRBV2 and TRBJ2-7, with 11 positions matching TRBD2. CDR3 length equals 15 residues. Looked up from germline, CDR1 is SNHLY and CDR2 is FYNNEI. V gave up 2 bases and J gave up 7 bases; unmatched junction bases: 7. The CDR3 DNA reads as TGTGCCAGCAGTGAAACTACTAGCGGGAGTTTAGAGCAGTACTTC. Amino acids: CASSETTSGSLEQYF.